The clone carrying this T cell receptor (beta chain) came up once. What it recognizes is unknown. The sample carries other DNA sequences with the same CDR3. This sample stems from a study of PD-1 blockade in mismatch repair-deficient tumors. Study observations and caveats: After pembrolizumab, tumor-resident clones rose rapidly, then generally contracted before radiologic responses.

Method: immunoSEQ multiplex PCR; TCRdb's copy keeps in-frame clones and lacks some. The table includes 56,000 or so clones, around 80% detected once. The CDR3 totals 13 residues. CDR1 and CDR2 (germline): SGHTA, FQGTGA. Trimming left V 0 bases short and J 3 bases short, with 5 bases between. Every patient had mismatch repair deficiency by PCR or immunohistochemistry. The TCR-sequenced patients were a few responders to pembrolizumab. This TCR came from an adult with mismatch repair-deficient cancer. The source material was peripheral blood, sampled 4 weeks after starting pembrolizumab. The chain carries TRBV7-3 and TRBJ2-5, with D unclear. CDR3 DNA: TGTGCCAGCAGCTTAACTAGGGAAGAGACCCAGTACTTC. Its protein is CASSLTREETQYF.